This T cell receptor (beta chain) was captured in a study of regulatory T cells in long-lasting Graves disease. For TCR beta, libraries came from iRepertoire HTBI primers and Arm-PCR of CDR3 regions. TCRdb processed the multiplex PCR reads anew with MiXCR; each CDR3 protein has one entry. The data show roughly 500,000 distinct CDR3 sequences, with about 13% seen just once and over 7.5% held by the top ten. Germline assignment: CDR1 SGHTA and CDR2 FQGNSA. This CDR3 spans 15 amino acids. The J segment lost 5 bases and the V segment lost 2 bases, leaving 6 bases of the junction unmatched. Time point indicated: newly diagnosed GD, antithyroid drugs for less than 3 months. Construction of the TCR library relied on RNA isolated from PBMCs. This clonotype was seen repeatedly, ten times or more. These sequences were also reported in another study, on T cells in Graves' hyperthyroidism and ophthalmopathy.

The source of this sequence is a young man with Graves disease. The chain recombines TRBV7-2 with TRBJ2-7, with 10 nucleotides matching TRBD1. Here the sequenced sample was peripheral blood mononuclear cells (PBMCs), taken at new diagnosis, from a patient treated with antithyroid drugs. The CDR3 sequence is CASSLMGTGADEQYF. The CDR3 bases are TGTGCCAGCAGCTTAATGGGGACAGGGGCGGACGAGCAGTACTTC.